Sequencing of this TCR beta chain was carried out in a study of control samples from healthy donors and cancer patients. Here immunoSEQ multiplex PCR was the method, and the copy in TCRdb shows in-frame clones only, minus some. The data show about 130,000 clones, around 92% seen once. CDR1 GTSNPN and CDR2 SVGIG come from the germline V gene (reference sequence). This CDR3 has 15 residues. V was cut by 5 bases and J by 7 bases, with 20 bases left in between. The sequenced sample consisted of blood. The chain joins TRBV30 to TRBJ1-4; D is possibly TRBD1 (6 bases). The source is a woman aged 50 to 60 in good health. The CDR3 DNA reads TGTGCCTGGGACCCTGGGACACCAGCCGGTGAAAAACTGTTTTTT. Its protein product is CAWDPGTPAGEKLFF.